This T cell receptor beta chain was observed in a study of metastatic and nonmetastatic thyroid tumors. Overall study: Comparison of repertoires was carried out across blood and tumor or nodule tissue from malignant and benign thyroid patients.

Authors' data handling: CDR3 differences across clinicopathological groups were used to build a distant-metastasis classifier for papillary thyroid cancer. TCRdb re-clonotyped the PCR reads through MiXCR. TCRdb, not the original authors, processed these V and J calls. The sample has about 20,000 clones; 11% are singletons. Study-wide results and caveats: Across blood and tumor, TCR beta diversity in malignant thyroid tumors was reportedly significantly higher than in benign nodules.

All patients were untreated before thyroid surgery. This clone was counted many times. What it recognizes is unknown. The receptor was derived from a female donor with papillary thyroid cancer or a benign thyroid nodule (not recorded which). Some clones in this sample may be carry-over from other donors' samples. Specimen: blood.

The CDR3 sequence: CATSRDLGGAETQYF. The CDR3 coding sequence is TGTGCCACCAGCAGAGATCTGGGGGGAGCGGAGACCCAGTACTTC. J is TRBJ2-5 and V is TRBV15; tentatively, D is TRBD2 (6 bases). V was trimmed by 0 bases and J by 5 bases, leaving 13 bases between them. The CDR3 runs to 15 residues. From germline, CDR1 is LNHNV and CDR2 YYDKDF (reference sequence).